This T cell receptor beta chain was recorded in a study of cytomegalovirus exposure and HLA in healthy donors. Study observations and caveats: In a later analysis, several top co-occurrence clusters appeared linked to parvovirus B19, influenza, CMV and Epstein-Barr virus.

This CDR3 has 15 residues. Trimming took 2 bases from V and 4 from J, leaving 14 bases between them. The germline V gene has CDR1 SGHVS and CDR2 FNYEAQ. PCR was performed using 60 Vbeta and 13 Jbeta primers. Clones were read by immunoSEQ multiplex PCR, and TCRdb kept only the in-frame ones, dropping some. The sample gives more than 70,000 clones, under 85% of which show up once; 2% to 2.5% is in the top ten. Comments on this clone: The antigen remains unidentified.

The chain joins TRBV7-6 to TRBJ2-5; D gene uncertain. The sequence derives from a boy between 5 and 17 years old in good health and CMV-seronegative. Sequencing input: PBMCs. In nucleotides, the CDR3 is TGTGCCAGCAGCTTAAACCCCGGAGCCCCAGAGACCCAGTACTTC. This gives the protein CASSLNPGAPETQYF.